This is a list of T cell receptor beta chains from one sample in a study of blood T cell repertoires in COVID-19. The method was immunoSEQ multiplex PCR; TCRdb's version includes in-frame clones alone and lacks a portion of them. The table lists around 190,000 clones, approximately 90% of them singletons. What was sequenced was PBMCs or T cells enriched from blood (not recorded which). The source of these receptors is a young man with acute COVID-19. Each CDR3 is given with its conserved first and last residue. The order of the fields is clone size, V gene, D gene, J gene, CDR3 protein, CDR3 DNA. The D gene is left open where the match is weak. Rows may omit the clone size; those that give it use once, few, many or a size class.

NA,TRBV28,NA,TRBJ2-3,CASSWTGTSTDTQYF,TGTGCCAGCAGTTGGACCGGGACTAGCACAGATACGCAGTATTTT
NA,TRBV29-1,NA,TRBJ2-5,CSVVDFRSETQYF,TGCAGCGTTGTCGACTTCAGAAGTGAGACCCAGTACTTC
few,TRBV4-1,NA,TRBJ1-1,CASSQDSAEAEAFF,TGCGCCAGCAGCCAAGACTCGGCAGAGGCTGAAGCTTTCTTT
NA,TRBV19,NA,TRBJ2-5,CASAEVGSGTPTGETQYF,TGTGCCAGCGCCGAGGTAGGATCCGGGACTCCCACCGGGGAGACCCAGTACTTC
once,TRBV7-6,TRBD2,TRBJ2-7,CASSLVGTSGSGEQYF,TGTGCCAGCAGCTTAGTCGGGACTAGCGGGAGCGGCGAGCAGTACTTC
NA,TRBV19,TRBD1,TRBJ1-2,CASSPRTGVGYTF,TGTGCCAGTAGCCCACGGACAGGGGTAGGCTACACCTTC
NA,TRBV2,TRBD1,TRBJ2-1,CASSKTGTGSDEQFF,TGTGCCAGCAGCAAGACCGGGACAGGGAGCGATGAGCAGTTCTTC
NA,TRBV5-1,TRBD1,TRBJ2-1,CASSLGRDSSYNEQFF,TGCGCCAGCAGCTTGGGCCGGGACAGCTCCTACAATGAGCAGTTCTTC
NA,TRBV30,NA,TRBJ1-5,CAWSKGGNQPQHF,TGTGCCTGGAGTAAAGGGGGCAATCAGCCCCAGCATTTT
NA,TRBV30,NA,TRBJ1-3,CAWSVGGTGNTIYF,TGTGCCTGGAGTGTAGGGGGAACTGGAAACACCATATATTTT
NA,TRBV7-3,TRBD1,TRBJ2-5,CASGAGQGSKETQYF,TGTGCCAGCGGAGCGGGACAGGGGTCAAAAGAGACCCAGTACTTC
NA,TRBV4-2,NA,TRBJ2-3,CASSQGTGSDTQYF,TGTGCCAGCAGCCAAGGAACAGGGTCAGATACGCAGTATTTT
NA,TRBV28,TRBD2,TRBJ2-7,CASSSPSGRNYEQYF,TGTGCCAGCAGTTCTCCTAGCGGGCGAAACTACGAGCAGTACTTC
NA,TRBV4-2,NA,TRBJ2-7,CASSHPEASYEQYF,TGTGCCAGCAGCCACCCTGAAGCGTCCTACGAGCAGTACTTC
NA,TRBV10-2,NA,TRBJ2-7,CATFKYEQYF,TGCGCCACCTTTAAATACGAGCAGTACTTC
NA,TRBV7-9,NA,TRBJ1-5,CASSLGGQPQHF,TGTGCCAGCAGCTTAGGAGGTCAGCCCCAGCATTTT
NA,TRBV4-1,TRBD1,TRBJ1-3,CASSQPGTAPGNTIYF,TGCGCCAGCAGCCAACCCGGGACAGCCCCAGGAAACACCATATATTTT
NA,TRBV18,TRBD1,TRBJ2-7,CASSPPYGTGSYEQYF,TGTGCCAGCTCACCACCGTACGGGACAGGGTCCTACGAGCAGTACTTC
NA,TRBV12-5,NA,TRBJ2-1,CASGGGTAGLKEQFF,TGTGCTAGTGGTGGGGGGACGGCGGGCCTTAAAGAGCAGTTCTTC
NA,TRBV5-1,NA,TRBJ2-7,CASSLAGVSYEQYF,TGCGCCAGCAGCTTGGCCGGTGTGTCCTACGAGCAGTACTTC
NA,TRBV6-5,NA,TRBJ2-1,CASTLTGSYEQFF,TGTGCCAGCACCCTGACTGGTTCCTATGAGCAGTTCTTC
NA,TRBV5-6,TRBD1,TRBJ1-2,CASSLKQGFRSNGYTF,TGTGCCAGCAGCCTAAAACAGGGGTTCCGGTCAAATGGCTACACCTTC
NA,TRBV5-1,NA,TRBJ2-7,CASSTAGIDEQYF,TGCGCCAGCAGCACGGCGGGAATCGACGAGCAGTACTTC
NA,TRBV27,TRBD1,TRBJ1-4,CASYPPGQNEKLFF,TGTGCCAGCTACCCTCCGGGACAGAATGAAAAACTGTTTTTT
NA,TRBV2,NA,TRBJ2-7,CASRGRTPGYEQYF,TGTGCCAGCAGGGGAAGGACACCTGGCTACGAGCAGTACTTC
NA,TRBV19,NA,TRBJ1-4,CASKRAAFEKLFF,TGTGCCAGTAAGAGGGCAGCTTTTGAAAAACTGTTTTTT
NA,TRBV2,TRBD2,TRBJ2-1,CASSGPSGHEQFF,TGTGCCAGCAGTGGTCCTAGCGGACATGAGCAGTTCTTC
few,TRBV28,TRBD1,TRBJ1-2,CASSPTRQGAYGYTF,TGTGCCAGCAGCCCCACCCGACAGGGCGCCTATGGCTACACCTTC
few,TRBV2,NA,TRBJ2-2,CASSLRRNTGELFF,TGTGCCAGCAGCTTGCGGAGGAACACCGGGGAGCTGTTTTTT
NA,TRBV30,NA,TRBJ2-2,CAWSVLVRTGELFF,TGTGCCTGGAGTGTGCTCGTTCGGACCGGGGAGCTGTTTTTT
many,TRBV20-1,NA,TRBJ1-3,CSASSGDGNTIYF,TGCAGTGCTAGTTCAGGTGACGGAAACACCATATATTTT
NA,TRBV5-1,NA,TRBJ1-1,CASSLVTDTEAFF,TGCGCCAGCAGCTTGGTGACAGACACTGAAGCTTTCTTT
NA,TRBV7-9,NA,TRBJ2-5,CASSWGDRQETQYF,TGTGCCAGCAGCTGGGGGGACAGACAAGAGACCCAGTACTTC
once,TRBV4-1,TRBD1,TRBJ1-2,CASSQGDREIWEAYGYTF,TGCGCCAGCAGCCAAGGGGACAGGGAGATTTGGGAGGCTTATGGCTACACCTTC
NA,TRBV9,TRBD2,TRBJ2-1,CASSVSEAGGSSYNEQFF,TGTGCCAGCAGCGTATCTGAAGCGGGAGGGAGCTCCTACAATGAGCAGTTCTTC
NA,TRBV12-3/TRBV12-4,NA,TRBJ2-5,CASSLWLAETQYF,TGTGCCAGCAGTTTGTGGCTAGCAGAGACCCAGTACTTC
NA,TRBV6-5,NA,TRBJ1-3,CASRSDGGGNTIYF,TGTGCCAGCAGAAGCGACGGAGGGGGAAACACCATATATTTT
NA,TRBV5-5,NA,TRBJ2-7,CASSLMGGGLPYEQYF,TGTGCCAGCAGCTTGATGGGCGGAGGGCTACCCTACGAGCAGTACTTC
NA,TRBV5-1,NA,TRBJ2-7,CATRSGEAYEQYF,TGCGCCACCCGATCTGGGGAGGCCTACGAGCAGTACTTC
NA,TRBV4-1,NA,TRBJ2-7,CASSHTFPSVVSYEQYF,TGCGCCAGCAGCCATACTTTTCCTAGCGTAGTCTCCTACGAGCAGTACTTC
NA,TRBV30,NA,TRBJ1-1,CAWSVRGGRNTEAFF,TGTGCCTGGAGTGTACGCGGAGGGAGAAACACTGAAGCTTTCTTT
NA,TRBV29-1,NA,TRBJ1-2,CSVEQGIGYGYTF,TGCAGCGTTGAACAGGGTATTGGCTATGGCTACACCTTC